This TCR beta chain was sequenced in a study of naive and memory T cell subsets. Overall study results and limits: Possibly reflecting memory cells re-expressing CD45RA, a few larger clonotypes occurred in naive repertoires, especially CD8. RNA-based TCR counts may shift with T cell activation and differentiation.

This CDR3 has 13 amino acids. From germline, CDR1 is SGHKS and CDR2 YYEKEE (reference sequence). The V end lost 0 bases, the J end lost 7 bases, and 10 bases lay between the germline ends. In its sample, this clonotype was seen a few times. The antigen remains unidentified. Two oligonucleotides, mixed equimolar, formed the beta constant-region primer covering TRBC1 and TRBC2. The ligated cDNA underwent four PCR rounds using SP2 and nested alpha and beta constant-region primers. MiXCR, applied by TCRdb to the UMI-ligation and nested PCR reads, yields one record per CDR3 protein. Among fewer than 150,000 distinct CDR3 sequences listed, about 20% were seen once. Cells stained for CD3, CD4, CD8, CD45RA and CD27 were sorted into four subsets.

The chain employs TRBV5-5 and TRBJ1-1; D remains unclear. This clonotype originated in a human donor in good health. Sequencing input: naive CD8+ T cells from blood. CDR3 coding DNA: TGTGCCAGCAGCTTGGTAGATCAGTTTGAAGCTTTCTTT. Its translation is CASSLVDQFEAFF.